These T cell receptor beta chains were read from a single sample in a study of blood T cell repertoires in COVID-19. Libraries were prepared by immunoSEQ multiplex PCR; TCRdb keeps only in-frame clonotypes and omits some of them. The data contain under 80,000 clones, 70% to 90% of them singletons. Input material: peripheral blood. These receptors were taken from an elderly man in a cohort sampled during active COVID-19. Each CDR3 is given without its conserved first and last residue. Each record gives: V gene, J gene, CDR3 protein.

v_call: TRBV7-6
j_call: TRBJ1-5
cdr3_aa: ASSLVSGGGSNQPQH

v_call: TRBV11-2
j_call: TRBJ1-4
cdr3_aa: ASSLTGGNEKLF

v_call: TRBV18
j_call: TRBJ1-5
cdr3_aa: ASSPGGGQPQH

v_call: TRBV5-4
j_call: TRBJ1-5
cdr3_aa: ASSQGRESNQPQH

v_call: TRBV12-3/TRBV12-4
j_call: TRBJ2-5
cdr3_aa: ASSFQGPETQY

v_call: TRBV15
j_call: TRBJ1-5
cdr3_aa: ATSRGTGSNQPQH

v_call: TRBV7-2
j_call: TRBJ2-1
cdr3_aa: ASSPGRGGGADEQF

v_call: TRBV6-2/TRBV6-3
j_call: TRBJ1-5
cdr3_aa: ASSEDREGNQPQH

v_call: TRBV4-2
j_call: TRBJ1-2
cdr3_aa: ASSQELGGDASGYT

v_call: TRBV4-1
j_call: TRBJ2-7
cdr3_aa: ASSQESGEQGSYEQY

v_call: TRBV18
j_call: TRBJ2-5
cdr3_aa: ASSPGLEGWETQY

v_call: TRBV7-2
j_call: TRBJ1-1
cdr3_aa: ASSLGEGEAF

v_call: TRBV7-8
j_call: TRBJ2-7
cdr3_aa: ASSLSGGTTYEQY

v_call: TRBV12-5
j_call: TRBJ1-3
cdr3_aa: ASGLGGTGGNTIY

v_call: TRBV28
j_call: TRBJ2-2
cdr3_aa: ASSFYRTNTGELF

v_call: TRBV11-3
j_call: TRBJ2-1
cdr3_aa: ASSRGGVSEQF

v_call: TRBV2
j_call: TRBJ1-6
cdr3_aa: ASTGVGGAVNSPLH

v_call: TRBV6-2/TRBV6-3
j_call: TRBJ2-7
cdr3_aa: ASSRPGLPSYEQY

v_call: TRBV5-8
j_call: TRBJ2-1
cdr3_aa: ASTLSRGGDYEQF

v_call: TRBV6-5
j_call: TRBJ1-5
cdr3_aa: ASLGGRNSNQPQH

v_call: TRBV19
j_call: TRBJ1-5
cdr3_aa: ASSMNAEYRGYSNQPQH

v_call: TRBV5-6
j_call: TRBJ1-5
cdr3_aa: ASSLGTGGFGNQPQH

v_call: TRBV10-3
j_call: TRBJ2-5
cdr3_aa: AISRGVSGETQY

v_call: TRBV15
j_call: TRBJ1-4
cdr3_aa: ATSRATGGWEKLF

v_call: TRBV3-1/TRBV3-2
j_call: TRBJ2-3
cdr3_aa: ASSPGLSTDTQY

v_call: TRBV5-1
j_call: TRBJ2-3
cdr3_aa: ASSSGGPTDTQY

v_call: TRBV4-2
j_call: TRBJ2-2
cdr3_aa: ASSQAGENTGELF

v_call: TRBV6-2/TRBV6-3
j_call: TRBJ1-4
cdr3_aa: ASSPGQPGSEKLF

v_call: TRBV7-8
j_call: TRBJ1-1
cdr3_aa: ASSSRGNTEAF

v_call: TRBV9
j_call: TRBJ1-6
cdr3_aa: ASSPRQGAGYNSPLH

v_call: TRBV4-1
j_call: TRBJ2-3
cdr3_aa: ASSQEKRESTDTQY

v_call: TRBV6-5
j_call: TRBJ1-1
cdr3_aa: ASTTPGGNTEAF

v_call: TRBV28
j_call: TRBJ1-4
cdr3_aa: ASSATGGIEKLF

v_call: TRBV19
j_call: TRBJ2-1
cdr3_aa: ASSTARQGSNEQF

v_call: TRBV4-3
j_call: TRBJ2-3
cdr3_aa: ASSQHRRTDTQY

v_call: TRBV5-5
j_call: TRBJ2-5
cdr3_aa: ASSHPGLAGGGETQY

v_call: TRBV3-1/TRBV3-2
j_call: TRBJ2-5
cdr3_aa: ASSPGTSGVFETQY

v_call: TRBV27
j_call: TRBJ1-2
cdr3_aa: ASSDDLTDNYGYT